Listed here are 26 T cell receptor beta chains from one sample, sequenced in a study of T-cell memory formation after mild COVID-19. TCRdb re-analysed the 5' RACE reads in MiXCR, keeping a single row per CDR3 protein. The sample includes roughly 280,000 distinct CDR3 sequences, around 15% of them seen just once. Sequenced material: PBMCs or a T cell subset sorted from them (not recorded which). These receptors came from a man younger than 35 who had mild COVID-19 (a few samples of this study predate the infection). Cell type and time point are not known.

This clonotype appeared a few times. V is TRBV4-2 and J is TRBJ2-3, with D tentatively TRBD1 or TRBD2 (6 bases each). The ends were cut back, 4 bases at V and 2 bases at J, with 16 bases in the middle. Germline CDR1 reads LGHNA; CDR2 reads YNFKEQ. The CDR3 has 16 amino acids. CDR3 sequence reads: CASSPERGAFTDTQYF. The CDR3 DNA reads as TGTGCCAGCAGCCCCGAAAGGGGGGCATTCACAGATACGCAGTATTTT.

A single count supports this clonotype. The CDR3 sequence is CASSLGLWDSGNQPQHF. The CDR3 nucleotides read TGTGCCAGCAGCCTAGGCCTTTGGGACAGCGGAAATCAGCCCCAGCATTTT. The V gene is TRBV7-9, the J gene TRBJ1-5; TRBD1 matches at 7 bases. The CDR3 runs to 17 residues. CDR1 is SEHNR, CDR2 FQNEAQ, per germline (reference sequence). Germline trimming cut 5 bases from V and 4 bases from J; bases unmatched to any gene: 14.

This clonotype appeared a few times. The rearrangement links TRBV7-2 to TRBJ1-3; maybe TRBD1 (5 bases). CDR3 length: 15 residues. The germline CDR1 and CDR2 sequences are SGHTA and FQGNSA. V shed 5 bases and J shed 4 bases, with 15 bases lying between them. The CDR3, as DNA: TGTGCCAGCAGCCCGGGGGGGTCGCCGGGAAACACCATATATTTT. Translated, it gives CASSPGGSPGNTIYF.

The genes are TRBV4-3 and TRBJ1-2; D ambiguous. CDR1 and CDR2 (germline): LGHNA, YSLEER. Trimming took off 0 bases at V and 6 bases at J, with 14 bases between the two ends. The CDR3 runs to 15 residues. The CDR3 region has the DNA TGCGCCAGCAGCCAAGACGCGGTATCGGGCGATGGCTACACCTTC. The encoded protein is CASSQDAVSGDGYTF.

There are many counts of this clonotype. The chain combines TRBV2 with TRBJ1-2; D uncertain. The germline V gene has CDR1 SNHLY and CDR2 FYNNEI. The CDR3 is 14 amino acids. The V end lost 5 bases, the J end lost 4 bases, and 14 bases lay between the germline ends. As DNA, the CDR3 is TGTGCCAGCAGTTACGAAATGGTCTTCTATGGCTACACCTTC. Translation gives CASSYEMVFYGYTF. Full variable domain (rest looked up from reference TRBV2 and TRBJ1-2): EPEVTQTPSHQVTQMGQEVILRCVPISNHLYFYWYRQILGQKVEFLVSFYNNEISEKSEIFDDQFSVERPDGSNFTLKIRSTKLEDSAMYFCASSYEMVFYGYTFGSGTRLTVV.

This clonotype was observed at least ten times. The chain combines TRBV7-8 with TRBJ2-1; D not resolved. Trimming pared 1 base from V and 3 bases from J, leaving 7 bases between. CDR3 length equals 14 residues. The germline gives CDR1 SGHVS, CDR2 FQNEAQ. This CDR3 reads CASSLGQYYNEQFF. The CDR3, as DNA: TGTGCCAGCAGCTTAGGGCAGTACTACAATGAGCAGTTCTTC.

A few counts support this clonotype. The chain employs TRBV12-3 or TRBV12-4 and TRBJ1-5; D unclear. V lost 8 bases and J lost 7, with 18 bases in between. The CDR3 spans 14 residues. The CDR3 region is CASGVRWESQPQHF. Here the CDR3 DNA reads TGTGCCAGCGGAGTGAGGTGGGAAAGCCAGCCCCAGCATTTT.

V and J are TRBV29-1 and TRBJ2-1, with 9 nucleotides matching TRBD2. The CDR3 consists of 15 residues. Unmatched junction bases numbered 8, after V lost 5 bases and J lost 3 bases. Germline V gene data show CDR1 as SQVTM and CDR2 as ANQGSEA. The CDR3 nucleotides read TGCAGCGTTTCCCGAAGCGGGGGGCACTACAATGAGCAGTTCTTC. It translates to CSVSRSGGHYNEQFF.

The chain combines TRBV7-2 with TRBJ1-5, with 9 positions matching TRBD1. Germline V CDR1 and CDR2: SGHTA, FQGNSA. CDR3 length equals 14 residues. V trimming: 4 bases; J trimming: 5 bases; junction bases outside the gene matches: 3. In DNA form, the CDR3 reads TGTGCCAGCAGCTCCAGGACAGGGGATCAGCCCCAGCATTTT. It translates to CASSSRTGDQPQHF. Filled out from reference TRBV7-2 and TRBJ1-5, the complete variable domain reads GAGVSQSPSNKVTEKGKDVELRCDPISGHTALYWYRQSLGQGLEFLIYFQGNSAPDKSGLPSDRFSAERTGGSVSTLTIQRTQQEDSAVYLCASSSRTGDQPQHFGDGTRLSIL.

This clonotype was recorded a few times. The chain recombines TRBV7-2 with TRBJ1-1, with D possibly matching TRBD1 (6 bases). The V end lost 5 bases, the J end lost 4 bases, and 20 bases lay between the germline ends. The CDR3 totals 16 residues. CDR1 is SGHTA, CDR2 FQGNSA, per germline. The CDR3, as DNA: TGTGCCAGCAGCCCTAGGGGGTCGGGGTACGGCACTGAAGCTTTCTTT. The encoded protein is CASSPRGSGYGTEAFF.

The chain joins TRBV11-2 to TRBJ2-3; TRBD1 matches 8 bases. From germline, CDR1 is SGHAT and CDR2 FQNNGV. CDR3 length: 15 residues. Trimming took 5 bases from V and 4 from J; bases not matched to a gene: 8. The CDR3 coding sequence is TGTGCCAGCAGCAAGACAGGGGATGGGGCAGATACGCAGTATTTT. Its translation is CASSKTGDGADTQYF.

This chain connects TRBV7-8 to TRBJ2-5, with 7 bases matching TRBD2. Unmatched junction bases numbered 11, after V lost 5 bases and J lost 5 bases. This CDR3 is 15 amino acids long. Germline V gene sequence: CDR1 SGHVS, CDR2 FQNEAQ. The CDR3 protein is CASSPRGRGVETQYF. The CDR3 nucleotides are TGTGCCAGCAGCCCACGGGGTCGGGGGGTCGAGACCCAGTACTTC.

V is TRBV6-2 or TRBV6-3 and J is TRBJ2-3; D tentatively reads TRBD1 or TRBD2 (5 bases each). Germline V gene lookup returns CDR1 MNHEY and CDR2 SVGEGT. V was cut by 6 bases and J by 5 bases, with 15 bases left in between. The CDR3 spans 14 residues. CDR3 nucleotide sequence: TGTGCCAGCAGATGGGACCCAGGACGAGATACGCAGTATTTT. Protein: CASRWDPGRDTQYF.

This clonotype has a handful of counts. V and J are TRBV9 and TRBJ1-6; D gene ambiguous. Germline loops: CDR1 SGDLS, CDR2 YYNGEE. The CDR3 is 17 amino acids. V gave up 0 bases and J gave up 5 bases, with 15 bases separating them. The CDR3 nucleotides are TGTGCCAGCAGCGTAGATCCGGAAGAGGGCAATAATTCACCCCTCCACTTT. Translation: CASSVDPEEGNNSPLHF.

The chain links TRBV24-1 to TRBJ1-5; D call uncertain. CDR1 is KGHDR and CDR2 is SFDVKD in the germline V gene. Deletions cut 6 bases from V and 4 bases from J, with 9 bases between. This CDR3 spans 13 amino acids. CDR3 nucleotides: TGTGCCACCAGTCGCCGGGAGAATCAGCCCCAGCATTTT. Its protein is CATSRRENQPQHF.

This clonotype was recorded at least ten times. This chain joins TRBV7-2 and TRBJ2-3, with D unclear. Trimming stripped 3 bases from V and 1 base from J, with 8 bases between. The CDR3 is 14 amino acids. Germline V lookup: CDR1 SGHTA, CDR2 FQGNSA. The CDR3 here is CASSLMRGTDTQYF. In DNA, the CDR3 is TGTGCCAGCAGCTTGATGCGAGGCACAGATACGCAGTATTTT.

The sample holds a few counts of this clonotype. The chain recombines TRBV6-2 or TRBV6-3 with TRBJ2-1, with 8 positions matching TRBD1. This CDR3 region has 14 residues. The junction had 6 bases not matched to a gene; V was cut back by 4 bases and J by 7 bases. Germline V gene sequence: CDR1 MNHEY, CDR2 SVGEGT. CDR3 in amino acids: CASSFPNRGNEQFF. In DNA, the CDR3 is TGTGCCAGCAGTTTCCCCAACAGGGGGAATGAGCAGTTCTTC.

The sample holds a few counts of this clonotype. The V gene is TRBV4-2, the J gene TRBJ2-7, with TRBD2 matching over 7 bases. Germline V CDR1 and CDR2: LGHNA, YNFKEQ. This CDR3 is built from 14 residues. V shed 4 bases and J 7 bases; nucleotides not matched to a gene: 10. CDR3 DNA: TGTGCCAGCAGCCCACTTTACCGGGGGGAGGAGCAGTACGTC. Protein product: CASSPLYRGEEQYV.

This clonotype was seen ten or more times. The V call is TRBV6-1, the J call TRBJ1-5, with TRBD1 identical over 7 bases. Per germline, CDR1 MNHNS and CDR2 SASEGT. The CDR3 runs 16 residues. The J segment lost 4 bases and the V segment lost 8 bases, leaving 14 bases of the junction unmatched. Here the CDR3 DNA reads TGTGCCAGCGTGCCCAGTCGACAGGGAAAAAATCAGCCCCAGCATTTT. Its protein product is CASVPSRQGKNQPQHF.

This chain links TRBV9 with TRBJ2-7; D is unresolved. Per the germline V gene, CDR1 is SGDLS and CDR2 is YYNGEE. With 0 bases removed from V and 0 bases from J, the gap between germline ends came to 10 bases. This CDR3 has 15 residues. The CDR3 bases are TGTGCCAGCAGCGTAGACTGGGATCCCTCCTACGAGCAGTACTTC. It encodes CASSVDWDPSYEQYF.

The rearrangement joins TRBV7-9 to TRBJ1-5, with a tentative D call TRBD1 (5 bases). The CDR3 loop spans 14 amino acids. Trimming removed 5 bases from V and 7 bases from J, with 15 bases in between. Germline V gene lookup returns CDR1 SEHNR and CDR2 FQNEAQ (reference sequence). Here the CDR3 reads CASSPEEGLQPQHF. The CDR3 DNA sequence: TGTGCCAGCAGCCCAGAGGAGGGGTTGCAGCCCCAGCATTTT. Looking up the rest from reference TRBV7-9 and TRBJ1-5 gives the full variable domain: DTGVSQNPRHKITKRGQNVTFRCDPISEHNRLYWYRQTLGQGPEFLTYFQNEAQLEKSRLLSDRFSAERPKGSFSTLEIQRTEQGDSAMYLCASSPEEGLQPQHFGDGTRLSIL.

This clonotype was detected only a few times. V and J are TRBV20-1 and TRBJ2-3, with D possibly matching TRBD1 (6 bases). The V gene's germline CDR1 is DFQATT and CDR2 SNEGSKA (reference sequence). The CDR3 consists of 14 residues. The CDR3 spells CRARQVSSTDTQYF. The CDR3, as DNA: TGCAGGGCCAGACAGGTTTCTAGTACAGATACGCAGTATTTT.

Written as DNA, the CDR3 is TGCAGTGCAACCCTGGGGGGGCCGCGAGAGACCCAGTACTTC. It is translated as CSATLGGPRETQYF. The V and J genes are TRBV20-1 and TRBJ2-5; possible D gene TRBD2, 7 bases. Per germline, CDR1 DFQATT and CDR2 SNEGSKA (reference sequence). CDR3 length equals 14 residues. The germline V and J ends were trimmed by 6 bases and 4 bases, with 18 bases remaining between them.

This clonotype was seen a few times. The chain couples TRBV7-2 to TRBJ1-5, with D perhaps matching TRBD1 (6 bases). Per the germline V gene, CDR1 is SGHTA and CDR2 is FQGNSA. V was clipped by 7 bases and J by 7 bases, with 17 bases between them. This CDR3 has 14 amino acids. The CDR3 here is CASTAGAGRQPQHF. The CDR3 bases are TGTGCCAGCACCGCGGGGGCAGGGAGGCAGCCCCAGCATTTT.

The rearrangement joins TRBV18 to TRBJ2-3, with 7 bases identical to TRBD1. V was pared by 6 bases and J by 1 base, with 4 bases of the junction left unmatched. Germline V CDR1 and CDR2: KGHSH, LQKENI. The CDR3 is 14 amino acids. CDR3 protein: CASSRGLRTDTQYF. The DNA for the CDR3 is TGTGCCAGCTCTAGGGGGCTTCGCACAGATACGCAGTATTTT. Looking up the rest from reference TRBV18 and TRBJ2-3 gives the full variable domain: NAGVMQNPRHLVRRRGQEARLRCSPMKGHSHVYWYRQLPEEGLKFMVYLQKENIIDESGMPKERFSAEFPKEGPSILRIQQVVRGDSAAYFCASSRGLRTDTQYFGPGTRLTVL.

This clonotype was seen a handful of times. The chain links TRBV7-2 to TRBJ2-5; D is unclear. The germline CDR1 and CDR2 sequences are SGHTA and FQGNSA. CDR3 length: 12 residues. Trimming took off 2 bases at V and 4 bases at J, with 5 bases between the two ends. CDR3 nucleotides: TGTGCCAGCAGCTTAATGACAGAGACCCAGTACTTC. Translated: CASSLMTETQYF.